Presented here are 23 T cell receptor beta chains from one specimen sequenced in a study of vaccination and CD4 T cells after COVID-19. CD4+ T cells that had been cultured provided DNA sequenced with the Oncomine TCR Beta short-read assay. TCRdb independently ran MiXCR on the PCR reads; one entry per CDR3 protein. This sample has about 8,500 distinct CDR3 sequences, with almost 50% found just once. No antigen has been assigned to these receptors. Treatment defined: roughly 10-day PBMC culture with coronavirus spike peptide pools or control peptides (ViraFEST assay). The sample comprised CD4+ T cells from blood, cultured in vitro. These TCRs come from a human donor who had recovered from COVID-19.

CDR3: CASSTSRDSPYQPQHF. The CDR3 DNA reads as TGTGCCAGCAGCACATCCCGGGACAGCCCTTATCAGCCCCAGCATTTT. V gene TRBV12-3 or TRBV12-4 combines with J gene TRBJ1-5; TRBD1 agrees at 7 bases. CDR3 length equals 16 residues. The J segment lost 5 bases and the V segment lost 6 bases, leaving 13 bases of the junction unmatched.

The V and J genes are TRBV20-1 and TRBJ2-3; possibly TRBD1 for D (5 bases). Germline CDR1 and CDR2: DFQATT and SNEGSKA (reference sequence). The V end lost 4 bases, the J end lost 5 bases, and 13 bases lay between the germline ends. This CDR3 is built from 13 residues. CDR3 sequence reads: CSATPVRGDTQYF. CDR3 bases: TGCAGTGCTACCCCTGTAAGGGGAGATACGCAGTATTTT.

CDR3 amino acids: CASSPRDKMNTEAFF. In DNA, the CDR3 is TGTGCCAGCAGCCCCCGGGACAAGATGAACACTGAAGCTTTCTTT. This sequence joins TRBV4-2 and TRBJ1-1, with a possible D match to TRBD1 (6 bases). The CDR3 covers 15 residues. CDR1 and CDR2 from the germline V gene are LGHNA and YNFKEQ. Trimming stripped 4 bases from V and 0 bases from J, with 12 bases between.

The genes are TRBV27 and TRBJ2-5; D unclear. Trimming took off 2 bases at V and 2 bases at J, with 12 bases between the two ends. CDR1 is MNHEY, CDR2 SMNVEV, per germline (reference sequence). The length of the CDR3 is 15 residues. The CDR3 reads CASSLGRKLQETQYF. CDR3 DNA sequence: TGTGCCAGCAGTTTAGGAAGGAAATTACAAGAGACCCAGTACTTC.

This clonotype was seen only a few times. This rearrangement joins TRBV20-1 to TRBJ2-7, with TRBD2 matching over 9 bases. V lost 4 bases, J lost 5 bases, and 12 bases stayed unmatched. Looked up from germline, CDR1 is DFQATT and CDR2 is SNEGSKA (reference sequence). The CDR3 totals 15 residues. This CDR3 reads CSATSSGTSLNEQYF. For the CDR3, the DNA is TGCAGTGCTACTTCTAGCGGGACGTCCCTCAACGAGCAGTACTTC.

The chain has TRBV21-1 and TRBJ1-1; the D call TRBD1 from the table was never checked on the DNA. TRBV21-1 is assigned pseudogene status. This CDR3 contains 14 residues. The CDR3 here is CASSPLQGNTEAFF. The CDR3 DNA follows: TGTGCCAGCAGCCCTTTACAGGGGAACACTGAAGCTTTCTTT.

This clonotype has a handful of counts. The V call is TRBV7-9, the J call TRBJ2-1; maybe TRBD2 (6 bases). Trimming shortened V by 5 bases and J by 6 bases, and 14 bases separated the two germline ends. Germline V CDR1 and CDR2: SEHNR, FQNEAQ (reference sequence). This CDR3 contains 14 residues. CDR3 region: CASSKGTRFNEQFF. The DNA for the CDR3 is TGTGCCAGCAGCAAAGGGACTCGATTCAATGAGCAGTTCTTC.

The chain combines TRBV11-3 with TRBJ2-3; 11 bases match TRBD2. The CDR3 extends over 16 amino acids. Germline lookup yields CDR1 SGHNT and CDR2 YENEEA. With V trimmed by 1 base and J by 2 bases, 2 bases remained unmatched. CDR3 bases: TGTGCCAGCAGCTTAGGACTAGCGGGAAACACAGATACGCAGTATTTT. It specifies CASSLGLAGNTDTQYF. The variable domain in full, completed from reference TRBV11-3 and TRBJ2-3, reads EAGVVQSPRYKIIEKKQPVAFWCNPISGHNTLYWYLQNLGQGPELLIRYENEEAVDDSQLPKDRFSAERLKGVDSTLKIQPAELGDSAVYLCASSLGLAGNTDTQYFGPGTRLTVL.

This sequence joins TRBV20-1 and TRBJ1-2, with TRBD1 matching 9 bases. Unmatched junction bases numbered 6, after V lost 6 bases and J lost 4 bases. The CDR3 runs to 13 residues. CDR1 DFQATT and CDR2 SNEGSKA come from the germline V gene (reference sequence). CDR3 loop: CSAGGTGPYGYTF. DNA for the CDR3: TGCAGTGCAGGCGGGACAGGGCCCTATGGCTACACCTTC.

The rearrangement uses TRBV19 and TRBJ2-5, with a weak D call TRBD2 (6 bases). V dropped 3 bases and J dropped 2 bases, with 10 bases sitting between them. Germline CDR1 reads LNHDA; CDR2 reads SQIVND (reference sequence). The CDR3 runs to 14 residues. CDR3 residues: CASSIGGRQETQYF. DNA of the CDR3: TGTGCCAGTAGTATCGGGGGTAGACAAGAGACCCAGTACTTC.

Comment on this clonotype: Compared with germline, one end of the junction differs, possibly owing to a read error. This rearrangement joins TRBV14 to TRBJ2-7, with 14 bases identical to TRBD2. The CDR3 consists of 15 residues. Germline V CDR1 and CDR2: SGHDN, FVKESK. The CDR3 is CASSQGTSGSYEQYF. For the CDR3, the DNA is TGTGCCAGCAGTCAAGGGACTAGCGGGAGCTACGAGCAGTACTTC.

The genes are TRBV6-2 or TRBV6-3 and TRBJ1-2, with D hard to call. The CDR3 runs 11 residues. CDR1 and CDR2 from the germline V gene are MNHEY and SVGEGT. V was pared by 5 bases and J by 3 bases, with 4 bases between. CDR3 region: CASSTDYGYTF. The DNA for the CDR3 is TGTGCCAGCAGTACGGACTATGGCTACACCTTC.

The chain links TRBV28 to TRBJ2-7, with 9 nucleotides matching TRBD2. Germline V CDR1 and CDR2: MDHEN, SYDVKM. Trimming removed 3 bases from V and 2 bases from J; junction bases left unmatched: 8. The CDR3 is 16 residues long. CDR3 residues: CASSFTLAGLTYEQYF. CDR3 DNA: TGTGCCAGCAGTTTTACCCTAGCGGGACTTACCTACGAGCAGTACTTC. Drawing the rest from reference TRBV28 and TRBJ2-7, the complete variable domain is DVKVTQSSRYLVKRTGEKVFLECVQDMDHENMFWYRQDPGLGLRLIYFSYDVKMKEKGDIPEGYSVSREKKERFSLILESASTNQTSMYLCASSFTLAGLTYEQYFGPGTRLTVT.

This clonotype was detected a few times. V is TRBV20-1 and J is TRBJ1-5; 7 bases agree with TRBD1. With 0 bases clipped from V and 4 bases from J, the junction kept 6 bases outside the gene matches. The germline gives CDR1 DFQATT, CDR2 SNEGSKA (reference sequence). CDR3 size: 15 residues. The chain's CDR3 is CSARDGGQSNQPQHF. CDR3 sequence (DNA): TGCAGTGCTAGAGATGGGGGACAGAGTAATCAGCCCCAGCATTTT.

This clonotype was observed once. The genes are TRBV28 and TRBJ2-7; D uncertain. The CDR3 consists of 11 residues. Germline lookup yields CDR1 MDHEN and CDR2 SYDVKM. Trimming took 2 bases from V and 6 from J, leaving 5 bases between them. CDR3 coding DNA: TGTGCCAGCAGTTTACAGCGCGAGCAGTACTTC. Protein sequence: CASSLQREQYF.

In DNA form, the CDR3 reads TGTGCCATCAGTCGGGGAGCGGGAGACAAAGAGACCCAGTACTTC. Protein sequence: CAISRGAGDKETQYF. The genes are TRBV10-3 and TRBJ2-5; TRBD2 agrees at 8 bases. The V and J ends lost 5 bases and 3 bases, in that order; junction bases with no gene match: 8. CDR1 is ENHRY, CDR2 SYGVKD, per germline. This CDR3 region has 15 residues.

V and J are TRBV29-1 and TRBJ1-2; the D gene is possibly TRBD1 (6 bases). CDR1 SQVTM and CDR2 ANQGSEA come from the germline V gene. This CDR3 has 16 residues. Trimming removed 7 bases at V and 4 bases at J, with 25 bases between. The CDR3 loop is CSAGVGATSGIYGYTF. The CDR3 DNA sequence: TGCAGCGCCGGGGTGGGGGCCACTTCGGGCATCTATGGCTACACCTTC.

The chain couples TRBV20-1 to TRBJ1-1; D is unclear. V lost 5 bases and J 2 bases, leaving 9 bases between the germline ends. Per the germline V gene, CDR1 is DFQATT and CDR2 is SNEGSKA (reference sequence). The CDR3 contains 12 residues. CDR3: CSASFSNTEAFF. In DNA, the CDR3 is TGCAGTGCTTCCTTCTCTAACACTGAAGCTTTCTTT.

The sample holds a few counts of this clonotype. V and J are TRBV27 and TRBJ1-5, with a tentative D call TRBD1 (6 bases). V was shortened by 3 bases and J by 4 bases, with 10 bases between the two germline ends. The CDR3 is made up of 14 amino acids. Germline V CDR1 and CDR2: MNHEY, SMNVEV (reference sequence). The CDR3 reads CASSFQGRNQPQHF. The DNA for the CDR3 is TGTGCCAGCAGTTTTCAGGGGCGGAATCAGCCCCAGCATTTT.

The chain carries TRBV11-2 and TRBJ2-1; 10 bases are shared with TRBD1. The length of the CDR3 is 15 residues. CDR1 is SGHAT and CDR2 is FQNNGV in the germline V gene. The ends lost 5 bases at V and 9 bases at J; junction bases unmatched: 10. The CDR3 spells CASSPRTGGLVEQFF. The CDR3 region has the DNA TGTGCCAGCAGCCCGCGGACAGGGGGTTTGGTTGAGCAGTTCTTC.

The rearrangement links TRBV7-2 to TRBJ2-2; 10 nucleotides match TRBD2. The trim removed 1 base at V and 4 bases at J, leaving 6 bases unmatched. There are 17 residues in the CDR3. The germline V gene has CDR1 SGHTA and CDR2 FQGNSA. The CDR3 region has the DNA TGTGCCAGCAGCTTAGTCCTAGCGGGGGCCAGCACCGGGGAGCTGTTTTTT. Residues: CASSLVLAGASTGELFF. The complete variable domain, with remaining parts taken from reference TRBV7-2 and TRBJ2-2, reads GAGVSQSPSNKVTEKGKDVELRCDPISGHTALYWYRQSLGQGLEFLIYFQGNSAPDKSGLPSDRFSAERTGGSVSTLTIQRTQQEDSAVYLCASSLVLAGASTGELFFGEGSRLTVL.

The V gene is TRBV12-5, the J gene TRBJ2-1; 14 bases align to TRBD2. Per the germline V gene, CDR1 is LGHNT and CDR2 is FRNRAP. The CDR3 covers 15 residues. The ends lost 5 bases at V and 9 bases at J; junction bases unmatched: 6. The CDR3: CASGGGLAGAGEQFF. In DNA form, the CDR3 reads TGTGCTAGTGGTGGGGGACTAGCGGGAGCGGGTGAGCAGTTCTTC.

This clonotype was seen just once. DNA for the CDR3: TGTGCCAGCAGCATCCAGGGTCGAAGCTACACCTTC. Translating it yields CASSIQGRSYTF. The gene calls are TRBV7-2 and TRBJ1-2, with D perhaps matching TRBD1 (5 bases). Between the trimmed V and J ends, which lost 5 bases and 9 bases, there was a span of 13 bases. The germline gives CDR1 SGHTA, CDR2 FQGNSA. This CDR3 has 12 amino acids.